This entry lists 8 T cell receptor beta chains sequenced from one sample in a study of Ad26.COV2.S vaccination and SARS-CoV-2 variants. Data came from immunoSEQ multiplex PCR; TCRdb stores just in-frame clones and leaves some out. The sample lists roughly 380,000 clones, roughly nine tenths occurring once. The sample here was peripheral blood, taken after recovery from COVID-19. The source of these receptors is a human donor who had recovered from COVID-19.

The chain uses TRBV12-5 and TRBJ1-1; D may be TRBD1 (5 bases). Germline CDR1 reads LGHNT; CDR2 reads FRNRAP. The CDR3 totals 14 residues. Trimming removed 0 bases at V and 2 bases at J, with 7 bases between. Here the CDR3 reads CASGLVGGNTEAFF. As DNA, the CDR3 is TGTGCTAGTGGTTTGGTTGGGGGTAACACTGAAGCTTTCTTT.

The chain is built from TRBV2 and TRBJ2-2; 8 positions agree with TRBD1. The CDR3 has 16 residues. Per the germline V gene, CDR1 is SNHLY and CDR2 is FYNNEI. Trimming at V came to 5 bases and at J to 4 bases, leaving 9 bases not matched to a gene. The chain's CDR3 is CASSRTDRVSTGELFF. CDR3 DNA sequence: TGTGCCAGCAGTCGCACGGACAGGGTTTCCACCGGGGAGCTGTTTTTT. The complete variable domain, with remaining parts taken from reference TRBV2 and TRBJ2-2, reads EPEVTQTPSHQVTQMGQEVILRCVPISNHLYFYWYRQILGQKVEFLVSFYNNEISEKSEIFDDQFSVERPDGSNFTLKIRSTKLEDSAMYFCASSRTDRVSTGELFFGEGSRLTVL.

This sequence joins TRBV10-3 and TRBJ1-3; D may be TRBD1 (6 bases). The CDR3 has 16 residues. V lost 0 bases and J 2 bases, leaving 11 bases between the germline ends. Germline CDR1 is ENHRY and CDR2 is SYGVKD. CDR3 sequence (DNA): TGTGCCATCAGTGAGTCGCGGGGGCGGACTGGAAACACCATATATTTT. Translation gives CAISESRGRTGNTIYF.

This sequence joins TRBV11-2 and TRBJ2-5, with D possibly matching TRBD1 (6 bases). The V end lost 2 bases, the J end lost 3 bases, and 16 bases lay between the germline ends. Germline V gene data show CDR1 as SGHAT and CDR2 as FQNNGV. The CDR3 covers 16 residues. The CDR3 region has the DNA TGTGCCAGCAGCTTACGAACCGGGACAAAGAAAGAGACCCAGTACTTC. This sequence encodes CASSLRTGTKKETQYF.

V is TRBV12-5 and J is TRBJ2-7, with D possibly TRBD1 on 5 matching bases. The CDR3 totals 15 residues. The V end was cut by 0 bases, the J end by 1 base, with 10 bases between. Germline V lookup: CDR1 LGHNT, CDR2 FRNRAP. In nucleotides, the CDR3 is TGTGCTAGTGGTTTGGTACTTGGGGCTTCCTACGAGCAGTACTTC. Protein sequence: CASGLVLGASYEQYF. Full variable domain (rest looked up from reference TRBV12-5 and TRBJ2-7): DARVTQTPRHKVTEMGQEVTMRCQPILGHNTVFWYRQTMMQGLELLAYFRNRAPLDDSGMPKDRFSAEMPDATLATLKIQPSEPRDSAVYFCASGLVLGASYEQYFGPGTRLTVT.

This chain links TRBV15 with TRBJ1-2, with TRBD1 as a possible D gene (5 bases). V lost 2 bases and J lost 4, with 11 bases in between. The germline CDR1 and CDR2 sequences are LNHNV and YYDKDF (reference sequence). The CDR3 has 14 residues. Here the CDR3 reads CATSRSQGAYGYTF. DNA of the CDR3: TGTGCCACCAGCAGATCTCAGGGCGCCTATGGCTACACCTTC.

V usage is TRBV19 and J usage is TRBJ1-2; D remains ambiguous. The length of the CDR3 is 13 residues. V was shortened by 4 bases and J by 3 bases, with 9 bases between the two germline ends. Per germline, CDR1 LNHDA and CDR2 SQIVND (reference sequence). CDR3 nucleotides: TGTGCCAGTAGTACAGCGGCCTACTATGGCTACACCTTC. It specifies CASSTAAYYGYTF.

The CDR3 DNA reads as TGTGCCAGCAGTTACTCGGGGGGGGCAGGTAACTATGGCTACACCTTC. Translating gives CASSYSGGAGNYGYTF. The rearrangement uses TRBV6-6 and TRBJ1-2, with D tentatively TRBD1 (6 bases). Germline values: CDR1 MNHNY, CDR2 SVGAGI (reference sequence). This CDR3 is built from 16 residues. The ends were cut back, 0 bases at V and 1 base at J, with 12 bases in the middle.